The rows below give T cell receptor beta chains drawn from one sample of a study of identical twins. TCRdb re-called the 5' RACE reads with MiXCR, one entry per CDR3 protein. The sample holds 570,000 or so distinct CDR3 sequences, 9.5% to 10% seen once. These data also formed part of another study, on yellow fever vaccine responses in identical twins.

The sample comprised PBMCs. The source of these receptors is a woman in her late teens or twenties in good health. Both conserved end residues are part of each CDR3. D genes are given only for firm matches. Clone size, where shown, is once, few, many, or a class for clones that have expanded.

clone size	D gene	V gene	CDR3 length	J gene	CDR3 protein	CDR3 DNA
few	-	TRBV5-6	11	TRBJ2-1	CASRSKGEQFF	TGTGCCAGCAGATCCAAGGGTGAGCAGTTCTTC
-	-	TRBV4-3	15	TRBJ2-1	CASSNGGGAGNEQFF	TGCGCCAGCAGCAACGGGGGCGGGGCTGGAAATGAGCAGTTCTTC
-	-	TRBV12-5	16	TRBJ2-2	CASGLVSGGWTGELFF	TGTGCTAGTGGTTTGGTTTCCGGGGGCTGGACCGGGGAGCTGTTTTTT
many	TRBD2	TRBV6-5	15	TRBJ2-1	CASSDSGGPYNEQFF	TGTGCCAGTTCAGATAGCGGGGGACCCTACAATGAGCAGTTCTTC
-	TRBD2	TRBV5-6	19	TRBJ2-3	CASSLVVLAGNRGTDTQYF	TGTGCCAGCAGCTTGGTCGTACTAGCGGGTAACAGAGGCACAGATACGCAGTATTTT
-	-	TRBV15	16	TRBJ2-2	CATSGRGSGDTGELFF	TGTGCCACCAGCGGGAGGGGGTCGGGGGACACCGGGGAGCTGTTTTTT
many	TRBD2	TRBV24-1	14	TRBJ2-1	CATAGGANDNEQFF	TGTGCCACCGCGGGAGGTGCTAATGACAATGAGCAGTTCTTC
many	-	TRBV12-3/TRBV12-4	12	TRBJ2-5	CASSFSQETQYF	TGTGCCAGCAGTTTTTCCCAGGAGACCCAGTACTTC
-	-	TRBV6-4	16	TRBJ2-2	CASSTRDGENTGELFF	TGTGCCAGCAGTACCAGGGACGGAGAGAACACCGGGGAGCTGTTTTTT
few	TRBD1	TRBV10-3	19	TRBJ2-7	CAISESMEGGQDISYEQYF	TGTGCCATCAGTGAGTCAATGGAGGGGGGACAGGACATCTCCTACGAGCAGTACTTC
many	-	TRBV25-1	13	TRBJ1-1	CASSAVTNTEAFF	TGTGCCAGCAGTGCGGTGACTAACACTGAAGCTTTCTTT
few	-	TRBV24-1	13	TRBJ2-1	CATSDTSPNEQFF	TGTGCCACCAGTGACACTAGCCCCAATGAGCAGTTCTTC
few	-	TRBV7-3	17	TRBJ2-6	CASSLSTRGRGANVLTF	TGTGCCAGCAGCTTATCAACGAGGGGGAGGGGGGCCAACGTCCTGACTTTC
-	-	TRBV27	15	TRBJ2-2	CASRRGTTNTGELFF	TGTGCCAGCAGAAGAGGGACAACTAACACCGGGGAGCTGTTTTTT
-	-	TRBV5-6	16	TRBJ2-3	CASSLVSGTKADTQYF	TGTGCCAGCAGCCTGGTGAGCGGAACGAAGGCAGATACGCAGTATTTT
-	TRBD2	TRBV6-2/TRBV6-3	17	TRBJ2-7	CASSPVEVRAGGYEQYF	TGTGCCAGCAGTCCGGTCGAGGTCCGAGCGGGAGGCTACGAGCAGTACTTC
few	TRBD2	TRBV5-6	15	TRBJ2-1	CASSSEPGLNNEQFF	TGTGCCAGCAGCAGTGAACCGGGACTAAACAATGAGCAGTTCTTC
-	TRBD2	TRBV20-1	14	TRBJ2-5	CSADGGGYQETQYF	TGCAGTGCTGACGGGGGGGGATACCAAGAGACCCAGTACTTC
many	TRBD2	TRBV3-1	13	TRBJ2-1	CASSRLTSDEQFF	TGTGCCAGCAGCCGACTTACTAGCGATGAGCAGTTCTTC
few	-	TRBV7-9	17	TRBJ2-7	CASSLAGAAAFGDEQYF	TGTGCCAGCAGCTTAGCCGGGGCGGCAGCCTTCGGGGACGAGCAGTACTTC
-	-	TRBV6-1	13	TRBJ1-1	CASRFYGNTEAFF	TGTGCCAGCAGATTTTATGGGAACACTGAAGCTTTCTTT
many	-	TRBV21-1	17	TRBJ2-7	CASSPQRMSGTHTAQYF	TGTGCCAGCAGCCCCCAAAGGATGTCCGGGACTCACACCGCGCAGTACTTC
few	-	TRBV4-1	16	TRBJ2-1	CASSQPSSNSYNEQFF	TGCGCCAGCAGCCAGCCCAGTTCGAACTCCTACAATGAGCAGTTCTTC
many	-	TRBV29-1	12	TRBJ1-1	CSVAHGYTEAFF	TGCAGCGTTGCCCACGGGTACACTGAAGCTTTCTTT
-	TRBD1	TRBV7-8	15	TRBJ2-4	CASSFDRGLGGIQYF	TGTGCCAGCAGCTTCGACAGGGGGCTTGGAGGAATTCAGTACTTC